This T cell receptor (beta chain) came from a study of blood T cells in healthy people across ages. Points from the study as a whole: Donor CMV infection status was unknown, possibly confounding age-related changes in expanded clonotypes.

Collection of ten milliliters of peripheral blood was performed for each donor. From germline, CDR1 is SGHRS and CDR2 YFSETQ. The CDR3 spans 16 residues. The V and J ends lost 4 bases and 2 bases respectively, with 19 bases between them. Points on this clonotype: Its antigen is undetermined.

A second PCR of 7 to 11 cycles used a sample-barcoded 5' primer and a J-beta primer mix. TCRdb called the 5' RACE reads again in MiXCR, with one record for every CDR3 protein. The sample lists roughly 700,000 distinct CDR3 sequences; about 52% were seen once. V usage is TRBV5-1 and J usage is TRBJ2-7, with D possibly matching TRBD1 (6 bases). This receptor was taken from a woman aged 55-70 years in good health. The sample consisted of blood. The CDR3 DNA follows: TGCGCCAGCAGCCAGGGACACCCCTTCCCCACCTACGAGCAGTACTTC. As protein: CASSQGHPFPTYEQYF. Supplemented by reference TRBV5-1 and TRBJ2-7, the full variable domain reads KAGVTQTPRYLIKTRGQQVTLSCSPISGHRSVSWYQQTPGQGLQFLFEYFSETQRNKGNFPGRFSGRQFSNSRSEMNVSTLELGDSALYLCASSQGHPFPTYEQYFGPGTRLTVT.